Following are 12 T cell receptor beta chains from one sample sequenced in a study of T cell changes during pregnancy in multiple sclerosis. Clones were sequenced by immunoSEQ multiplex PCR, and TCRdb holds only the in-frame ones, with some missing. The sample has about 42,000 clones; approximately 91% are singletons. The sequencing used CD4+ T cells from peripheral blood mononuclear cells, collected after pregnancy. The receptors originated from a female donor in good health, enrolled as a control in a pregnancy study.

J is TRBJ2-7 and V is TRBV5-1, with 7 bases fitting TRBD2. This CDR3 comprises 16 residues. Trimming at V came to 4 bases and at J to 1 base, leaving 11 bases not matched to a gene. Looked up from germline, CDR1 is SGHRS and CDR2 is YFSETQ. The CDR3 bases are TGCGCCAGCAGCCCGGGGTACGGGGGGATTTCCTACGAGCAGTACTTC. Amino acid sequence: CASSPGYGGISYEQYF. Using reference TRBV5-1 and TRBJ2-7 for the parts outside the CDR3, the full variable domain is KAGVTQTPRYLIKTRGQQVTLSCSPISGHRSVSWYQQTPGQGLQFLFEYFSETQRNKGNFPGRFSGRQFSNSRSEMNVSTLELGDSALYLCASSPGYGGISYEQYFGPGTRLTVT.

The table lists this clone with a few counts. The rearrangement uses TRBV14 and TRBJ2-1; 8 nucleotides align to TRBD2. V was clipped by 6 bases and J by 6 bases; unmatched bases: 10. The germline V gene has CDR1 SGHDN and CDR2 FVKESK. CDR3 length: 15 amino acids. The CDR3, as DNA: TGTGCCAGCAGGCTCTTAAGCGGGAGTTCCAATGAGCAGTTCTTC. Translated: CASRLLSGSSNEQFF.

V is TRBV11-2 and J is TRBJ2-5, with a weak D call TRBD2 (6 bases). CDR1 and CDR2 from the germline V gene are SGHAT and FQNNGV. V shed 7 bases and J shed 4 bases, with 19 bases lying between them. The CDR3 covers 15 residues. The CDR3 protein is CASTPIRRASETQYF. CDR3 DNA sequence: TGTGCCAGCACCCCCATTCGGAGGGCCTCAGAGACCCAGTACTTC.

This chain joins TRBV19 and TRBJ2-5; 7 positions agree with TRBD1. This CDR3 spans 17 amino acids. CDR1 is LNHDA and CDR2 is SQIVND in the germline V gene (reference sequence). J gave up 2 bases and V 1 base, and 10 bases lay outside the gene matches. The CDR3 sequence: CASSIAMRNRGQETQYF. The CDR3 DNA sequence: TGTGCCAGTAGTATAGCAATGAGGAACAGGGGACAAGAGACCCAGTACTTC.

The rearrangement joins TRBV7-9 to TRBJ1-3; 9 bases are a match to TRBD1. J gave up 0 bases and V 6 bases, and 9 bases lay outside the gene matches. In germline, CDR1 is SEHNR, CDR2 FQNEAQ (reference sequence). The CDR3 is made up of 17 amino acids. In DNA, the CDR3 is TGTGCCAGCAGGGACAGGGGTCCTACTATCTCTGGAAACACCATATATTTT. Amino acid sequence: CASRDRGPTISGNTIYF.

This clone was picked up one time. V gene TRBV15 combines with J gene TRBJ2-1; 12 bases fit TRBD1. The CDR3 spans 16 residues. Germline CDR1 reads LNHNV; CDR2 reads YYDKDF (reference sequence). V was pared by 4 bases and J by 8 bases, with 9 bases of the junction left unmatched. CDR3 bases: TGTGCCACCAGCAAACTTGGGGACAGGGGGCAGGATGAGCAGTTCTTC. Residues: CATSKLGDRGQDEQFF.

This sequence joins TRBV7-9 and TRBJ2-1, with a weak D call TRBD2 (5 bases). The V end was cut by 0 bases, the J end by 13 bases, with 10 bases between. Germline V lookup: CDR1 SEHNR, CDR2 FQNEAQ (reference sequence). This CDR3 has 12 residues. CDR3 nucleotide sequence: TGTGCCAGCAGCTTAGCGGGGAGTCAACAGTTCTTC. Translating it yields CASSLAGSQQFF.

This chain connects TRBV4-2 to TRBJ1-2, with TRBD1 identical over 9 bases. V lost 4 bases and J lost 1; bases outside the gene matches: 13. Germline V CDR1 and CDR2: LGHNA, YNFKEQ. The CDR3 has 18 amino acids. The CDR3 is CASSPVYEQGAVNYGYTF. The DNA of the CDR3 is TGTGCCAGCAGCCCCGTTTATGAACAGGGGGCCGTTAACTATGGCTACACCTTC.

V usage is TRBV19 and J usage is TRBJ1-6; 7 bases are a match to TRBD1. Germline lookup yields CDR1 LNHDA and CDR2 SQIVND (reference sequence). The CDR3 contains 15 residues. The V gene end was trimmed by 5 bases and the J gene end by 8 bases; junction bases not matched to a gene: 9. In DNA, the CDR3 is TGTGCCAGTAGTTTGACAGGGATGGGCGATTCACCCCTCCACTTT. Protein: CASSLTGMGDSPLHF.

The J gene is TRBJ2-7, the V gene TRBV5-1; TRBD2 matches at 10 bases. Germline V gene sequence: CDR1 SGHRS, CDR2 YFSETQ. This CDR3 has 17 amino acids. V dropped 1 base and J dropped 2; count of bases not matched to a gene: 9. CDR3 amino acids: CASSLSRGAGGPYEQYF. For the CDR3, the DNA is TGCGCCAGCAGCTTGAGCCGGGGAGCGGGGGGGCCCTACGAGCAGTACTTC.

The genes are TRBV2 and TRBJ2-3, with a weak D call TRBD2 (5 bases). Germline assignment: CDR1 SNHLY and CDR2 FYNNEI. V lost 3 bases and J lost 2, with 9 bases in between. The CDR3 length is 14 residues. The DNA of the CDR3 is TGTGCCAGCAGTGAGAGGGTCTTCACAGATACGCAGTATTTT. It is translated as CASSERVFTDTQYF.

The chain carries TRBV7-3 and TRBJ2-2; 7 positions agree with TRBD1. In germline, CDR1 is SGHTA, CDR2 FQGTGA. Losses at the gene ends were 5 bases for V and 4 bases for J; bases not matched to a gene: 4. The CDR3 covers 14 residues. The DNA of the CDR3 is TGTGCCAGCAGCCCGGGACAGATCACCGGGGAGCTGTTTTTT. Residues: CASSPGQITGELFF.